The 18 T cell receptor beta chains below were found in one sample sequenced in a study of T cell responses to AZD1222 COVID-19 vaccine (dated by TCRdb to the early 2020s). To prepare the library, the immunoSEQ multiplex PCR assay was applied. This immuneACCESS table, as held by TCRdb, lists in-frame sequences with V and J called but not all clones. Of the missing ones, under half trace to an unresolved V gene in checked studies; the others have no known cause. A total of 95,000 to 150,000 clones appear in this sample, approximately 92% of them only once. The ten largest clones add up to more than 13% of the sample. The time point label, as the study defines it: baseline before first vaccination. Sequencing was performed on peripheral blood, taken on day 0 of AZD1222 vaccination. The receptors come from an adult in good health.

The chain links TRBV7-9 to TRBJ2-2, with D possibly TRBD1 on 6 matching bases. Germline CDR1 reads SEHNR; CDR2 reads FQNEAQ (reference sequence). Trimming shortened V by 2 bases and J by 6 bases, and 19 bases separated the two germline ends. This CDR3 is 17 amino acids long. The CDR3 DNA is TGTGCCAGCAGCTTACCTTCGACAGGCGGAAACTCCGGGGAGCTGTTTTTT. This gives the protein CASSLPSTGGNSGELFF.

This chain links TRBV9 with TRBJ2-5; the match to TRBD2 covers 11 bases. The germline V gene encodes CDR1 SGDLS and CDR2 YYNGEE. The J segment lost 1 base and the V segment lost 4 bases, leaving 3 bases of the junction unmatched. CDR3 length equals 15 residues. The CDR3 loop reads CASSLGTSGQETQYF. The CDR3, as DNA: TGTGCCAGCAGCCTGGGGACTAGCGGCCAAGAGACCCAGTACTTC.

The chain has TRBV4-1 and TRBJ1-2; a weak D match, TRBD1 (6 bases). The CDR3 has 16 amino acids. V was pared by 0 bases and J by 4 bases, with 15 bases between. Germline V gene sequence: CDR1 MGHRA, CDR2 YSYEKL. CDR3 sequence reads: CASSQDRTDGIYGYTF. The CDR3 nucleotides are TGCGCCAGCAGCCAAGATCGGACAGACGGAATCTATGGCTACACCTTC.

In DNA, the CDR3 is TGCGCCAGCAGCCAAGATGTAACAGTCCAGGAGACCCAGTACTTC. Translation gives CASSQDVTVQETQYF. This chain joins TRBV4-3 and TRBJ2-5; D not resolved. The V gene's germline CDR1 is LGHNA and CDR2 YSLEER. CDR3 length equals 15 residues. V gave up 0 bases and J gave up 5 bases, with 13 bases separating them.

The chain carries TRBV27 and TRBJ1-3; D call uncertain. The CDR3 contains 15 residues. Germline assignment: CDR1 MNHEY and CDR2 SMNVEV (reference sequence). V lost 6 bases and J lost 0, with 12 bases in between. CDR3 nucleotides: TGTGCCAGCAGGGAGATAGGGAGCTCTGGAAACACCATATATTTT. Protein sequence: CASREIGSSGNTIYF.

V and J are TRBV27 and TRBJ1-2; tentative D call: TRBD1 (5 bases). Germline CDR1 MNHEY, CDR2 SMNVEV (reference sequence). V was clipped by 3 bases and J by 4 bases, with 12 bases between them. This CDR3 spans 14 amino acids. The CDR3: CASSFGGTGYGYTF. The CDR3 DNA is TGTGCCAGCAGTTTTGGAGGAACAGGCTATGGCTACACCTTC.

The chain is built from TRBV19 and TRBJ2-1, with 14 bases aligning to TRBD2. This CDR3 spans 16 amino acids. J gave up 6 bases and V 4 bases, and 5 bases lay outside the gene matches. CDR1 and CDR2 from the germline V gene are LNHDA and SQIVND (reference sequence). The CDR3 DNA reads TGTGCCAGTAGTACCCAGACTAGCGGGAGGGCCAATGAGCAGTTCTTC. Protein product: CASSTQTSGRANEQFF.

The chain has TRBV5-6 and TRBJ1-2, with 7 positions matching TRBD1. The CDR3 sequence is 14 residues long. From germline, CDR1 is SGHDT and CDR2 YYEEEE. V lost 0 bases to trimming and J lost 2 bases; unmatched junction nucleotides: 1. CDR3 bases: TGTGCCAGCAGCTTGGGACAGGGAAACTATGGCTACACCTTC. Translation gives CASSLGQGNYGYTF.

The gene calls are TRBV28 and TRBJ2-3; a possible D gene is TRBD2 (6 bases). The CDR3 is 14 amino acids. V was shortened by 2 bases and J by 5 bases, with 11 bases between the two germline ends. Germline V gene sequence: CDR1 MDHEN, CDR2 SYDVKM. The CDR3 DNA sequence: TGTGCCAGCAGTTTAACGGGAGTAGGAGATACGCAGTATTTT. Amino acids: CASSLTGVGDTQYF.

This clone occurred once. CDR3 coding DNA: TGTGCCAGCAGCTACGAACAAACCCCCCATAACGGGAGGTCCGCTTCCTCCTACAATGAGCAGTTCTTC. It yields the protein CASSYEQTPHNGRSASSYNEQFF. The chain uses TRBV6-6 and TRBJ2-1, with TRBD2 matching 7 bases. Looked up from germline, CDR1 is MNHNY and CDR2 is SVGAGI (reference sequence). V shed 6 bases, J shed 0 bases, and the junction held 29 bases outside the gene matches. The CDR3 has 23 amino acids.

This clone was observed once. The genes are TRBV3-1 (or the pseudogene TRBV3-2) and TRBJ1-2; D is possibly TRBD1 (6 bases). The CDR3 is 17 amino acids. The ends were cut back, 3 bases at V and 1 base at J, with 18 bases in the middle. Per germline, CDR1 LGHDT and CDR2 YNNKEL (reference sequence). CDR3 sequence (DNA): TGTGCCAGCAGCCAGGGACACGGGGGGGCTCTTAACTATGGCTACACCTTC. Its protein is CASSQGHGGALNYGYTF.

In this sample, this clone turned up a few times. Within the sample, other DNA sequences also encode this same CDR3. V gene TRBV30 combines with J gene TRBJ2-7; the match to TRBD1 covers 7 bases. Losses at the gene ends were 2 bases for V and 2 bases for J; bases not matched to a gene: 6. Per the germline V gene, CDR1 is GTSNPN and CDR2 is SVGIG (reference sequence). CDR3 length: 14 amino acids. CDR3 protein: CAWSRGTATYEQYF. DNA of the CDR3: TGTGCCTGGAGTAGAGGGACAGCCACCTACGAGCAGTACTTC.

The rearrangement joins TRBV30 to TRBJ1-1; 8 bases fit TRBD1. CDR1 and CDR2 (germline): GTSNPN, SVGIG (reference sequence). This CDR3 comprises 14 residues. V shed 2 bases and J 5 bases; nucleotides not matched to a gene: 7. CDR3 protein: CAWSHTTGGTEAFF. CDR3 in DNA: TGTGCCTGGAGTCACACCACAGGGGGGACTGAAGCTTTCTTT.

The V call is TRBV28, the J call TRBJ2-7, with TRBD1 identical over 9 bases. CDR1 is MDHEN and CDR2 is SYDVKM in the germline V gene. The CDR3 runs to 14 residues. V trimming: 5 bases; J trimming: 3 bases; junction bases outside the gene matches: 5. The CDR3 bases are TGTGCCAGCAGTGAGCACAGGGGGCTCTACGAGCAGTACTTC. This gives the protein CASSEHRGLYEQYF.

V gene TRBV4-3 combines with J gene TRBJ1-1, with D perhaps TRBD1 (5 bases). Germline loops: CDR1 LGHNA, CDR2 YSLEER. The CDR3 is 18 residues long. Trimming cost V 0 bases and J 5 bases, with 22 bases left between them. The CDR3 loop reads CASSQEVGRSGPGTEAFF. CDR3 DNA: TGCGCCAGCAGCCAAGAAGTCGGGAGGTCGGGGCCGGGAACTGAAGCTTTCTTT.

This sequence joins TRBV9 and TRBJ2-1, with D unclear. The CDR3 length is 16 residues. V was trimmed by 2 bases and J by 5 bases, leaving 17 bases between them. Germline V gene lookup returns CDR1 SGDLS and CDR2 YYNGEE. CDR3: CASSVSVGSGHNEQFF. CDR3 DNA: TGTGCCAGCAGCGTTTCGGTGGGGTCTGGCCACAATGAGCAGTTCTTC.

This rearrangement joins TRBV28 to TRBJ1-3, with a weak D call TRBD1 (6 bases). The V end lost 2 bases, the J end lost 4 bases, and 15 bases lay between the germline ends. The CDR3 is made up of 16 amino acids. Germline CDR1 MDHEN, CDR2 SYDVKM. The CDR3: CASSLLGQLGGNTIYF. CDR3 bases: TGTGCCAGCAGTTTACTGGGACAATTGGGAGGAAACACCATATATTTT.

A single count supports this clone. CDR3: CASSLVEWGKGYEQYF. CDR3 DNA: TGCGCCAGCAGCTTGGTTGAGTGGGGGAAAGGCTACGAGCAGTACTTC. The V and J genes are TRBV5-1 and TRBJ2-7; D possibly uses TRBD1 or TRBD2 (5 bases each). In germline, CDR1 is SGHRS, CDR2 YFSETQ. The germline V and J ends were trimmed by 0 bases and 3 bases, with 16 bases remaining between them. The CDR3 contains 16 residues. Looking up the rest from reference TRBV5-1 and TRBJ2-7 gives the full variable domain: KAGVTQTPRYLIKTRGQQVTLSCSPISGHRSVSWYQQTPGQGLQFLFEYFSETQRNKGNFPGRFSGRQFSNSRSEMNVSTLELGDSALYLCASSLVEWGKGYEQYFGPGTRLTVT.